The next 29 T cell receptor beta chains were all read from a single sample in a study of cytomegalovirus exposure and HLA in healthy donors. Clones were read by immunoSEQ multiplex PCR, and TCRdb kept only the in-frame ones, dropping some. The data hold 160,000 or so clones, with approximately 86% observed a single time. Sequences were obtained from PBMCs. The source is a young man in good health and CMV-seropositive.

This clone was seen just once. The chain couples TRBV5-1 to TRBJ1-1, with unresolved D. Germline V gene lookup returns CDR1 SGHRS and CDR2 YFSETQ. The CDR3 length is 13 residues. V was clipped by 1 base and J by 3 bases, with 7 bases between them. CDR3: CASSLTGDTEAFF. The CDR3 DNA reads as TGCGCCAGCAGCTTGACGGGAGACACTGAAGCTTTCTTT.

The gene calls are TRBV19 and TRBJ2-1, with 11 nucleotides matching TRBD2. Trimming at V came to 6 bases and at J to 2 bases, leaving 3 bases not matched to a gene. The CDR3 runs to 15 residues. Germline lookup yields CDR1 LNHDA and CDR2 SQIVND (reference sequence). CDR3 amino acids: CASSPTSGAYNEQFF. The CDR3 nucleotides are TGTGCCAGTAGCCCGACTAGCGGGGCCTACAATGAGCAGTTCTTC.

CDR3 bases: TGTGCCAGCAGCTTCATCGGGACAGGCTCGAGGGCTGAAGCTTTCTTT. It encodes CASSFIGTGSRAEAFF. The V call is TRBV7-2, the J call TRBJ1-1; 8 positions match TRBD1. Germline values: CDR1 SGHTA, CDR2 FQGNSA. V was clipped by 3 bases and J by 6 bases; unmatched bases: 12. This CDR3 region has 16 residues.

V is TRBV7-2 and J is TRBJ2-7, with 10 bases aligning to TRBD1. With V trimmed by 1 base and J by 0 bases, 3 bases remained unmatched. The CDR3 consists of 16 residues. Germline V gene data show CDR1 as SGHTA and CDR2 as FQGNSA. In DNA form, the CDR3 reads TGTGCCAGCAGCTTAGGGACAGGGGGTGGCTCCTACGAGCAGTACTTC. Encoded protein: CASSLGTGGGSYEQYF. The entire variable domain, with the rest obtained from reference TRBV7-2 and TRBJ2-7, is as follows: GAGVSQSPSNKVTEKGKDVELRCDPISGHTALYWYRQSLGQGLEFLIYFQGNSAPDKSGLPSDRFSAERTGGSVSTLTIQRTQQEDSAVYLCASSLGTGGGSYEQYFGPGTRLTVT.

This clone has more than one count but fewer than ten. The gene calls are TRBV4-1 and TRBJ1-6; D is unclear. The CDR3 consists of 15 residues. Germline loops: CDR1 MGHRA, CDR2 YSYEKL. The V end lost 1 base, the J end lost 10 bases, and 14 bases lay between the germline ends. In DNA, the CDR3 is TGCGCCAGCAGCCAAGGGATGAGGGAGAGATCACCCCTCCACTTT. Amino acids: CASSQGMRERSPLHF.

This clone was seen repeatedly, ten times or more. V is TRBV19 and J is TRBJ2-1; TRBD2 matches 12 bases. The CDR3 is 15 residues long. The V and J ends lost 3 bases and 4 bases, in that order; junction bases with no gene match: 1. Per germline, CDR1 LNHDA and CDR2 SQIVND (reference sequence). The CDR3: CASSMTSGGYNEQFF. In DNA, the CDR3 is TGTGCCAGTAGTATGACTAGCGGGGGTTACAATGAGCAGTTCTTC.

This sequence joins TRBV6-5 and TRBJ1-2; 7 nucleotides agree with TRBD1. V lost 0 bases, J lost 7 bases, and 8 bases stayed unmatched. From germline, CDR1 is MNHEY and CDR2 SVGAGI. The CDR3 spans 15 residues. CDR3 nucleotide sequence: TGTGCCAGCAGTTACTCGTCAGGGGGGACGGTTGGCTACACCTTC. Residues: CASSYSSGGTVGYTF.

The rearrangement joins TRBV18 to TRBJ1-5; weak D call: TRBD1 (6 bases). The V end was cut by 3 bases, the J end by 4 bases, with 19 bases between. Germline CDR1 KGHSH, CDR2 LQKENI. The CDR3 spans 17 residues. The CDR3 DNA is TGTGCCAGCTCACCTTTCTCCCCGGGGGGCCTTAATCAGCCCCAGCATTTT. Encoded protein: CASSPFSPGGLNQPQHF.

This chain uses TRBV25-1 with TRBJ2-2, with D possibly matching TRBD2 (5 bases). CDR3 length: 14 residues. The germline CDR1 and CDR2 sequences are MGHDK and SYGVNS. Trimming shortened V by 2 bases and J by 6 bases, and 10 bases separated the two germline ends. For the CDR3, the DNA is TGTGCCAGCAGTGAAGTTTCGGGGTCCGGGGAGCTGTTTTTT. This sequence encodes CASSEVSGSGELFF.

The chain recombines TRBV4-3 with TRBJ1-6, with no clear D. The V end was cut by 3 bases, the J end by 4 bases, with 16 bases between. Germline CDR1 is LGHNA and CDR2 is YSLEER. The CDR3 is 17 amino acids. The CDR3 protein is CASSQDFRVGYNSPLHF. CDR3 coding DNA: TGCGCCAGCAGCCAGGACTTTAGAGTGGGATATAATTCACCCCTCCACTTT.

This chain connects TRBV14 to TRBJ1-1; possibly TRBD1 for D (6 bases). This CDR3 has 17 residues. In germline, CDR1 is SGHDN, CDR2 FVKESK. Deletions cut 3 bases from V and 0 bases from J, with 17 bases between. The CDR3 nucleotides are TGTGCCAGCAGCCACGGCAGGGGTGGGGGAATGAACACTGAAGCTTTCTTT. Residues: CASSHGRGGGMNTEAFF. The variable domain in full, completed from reference TRBV14 and TRBJ1-1, reads EAGVTQFPSHSVIEKGQTVTLRCDPISGHDNLYWYRRVMGKEIKFLLHFVKESKQDESGMPNNRFLAERTGGTYSTLKVQPAELEDSGVYFCASSHGRGGGMNTEAFFGQGTRLTVV.

V usage is TRBV6-5 and J usage is TRBJ1-1; weak D call: TRBD1 (6 bases). V was shortened by 2 bases and J by 0 bases, with 10 bases between the two germline ends. CDR1 and CDR2 from the germline V gene are MNHEY and SVGAGI. This CDR3 spans 15 amino acids. This CDR3 reads CASSYGTGLNTEAFF. CDR3 sequence (DNA): TGTGCCAGCAGTTACGGTACAGGGTTGAACACTGAAGCTTTCTTT.

The rearrangement links TRBV27 to TRBJ1-2, with TRBD1 matching 11 bases. This CDR3 contains 18 residues. V was clipped by 5 bases and J by 4 bases; unmatched bases: 15. The germline CDR1 and CDR2 sequences are MNHEY and SMNVEV (reference sequence). The CDR3, as DNA: TGTGCCAGCAGTACCACTAGGGACAGGGGGTCCATCCTCTATGGCTACACCTTC. Translation: CASSTTRDRGSILYGYTF.

The chain is built from TRBV7-8 and TRBJ2-1, with 11 bases matching TRBD2. This CDR3 is built from 16 residues. The ends lost 3 bases at V and 7 bases at J; junction bases unmatched: 8. Germline V gene lookup returns CDR1 SGHVS and CDR2 FQNEAQ. The CDR3 region is CASSLYSGGAENEQFF. CDR3 DNA sequence: TGTGCCAGCAGCTTGTATAGCGGGGGGGCTGAGAATGAGCAGTTCTTC.

The V call is TRBV11-2, the J call TRBJ2-5; the match to TRBD1 covers 8 bases. Germline loops: CDR1 SGHAT, CDR2 FQNNGV. CDR3 length equals 14 residues. Unmatched junction bases numbered 2, after V lost 1 base and J lost 4 bases. CDR3 loop: CASSLAGGAETQYF. In nucleotides, the CDR3 is TGTGCCAGCAGCTTAGCAGGGGGCGCAGAGACCCAGTACTTC.

This clone came up a few times. The V call is TRBV2, the J call TRBJ2-2, with 9 bases aligning to TRBD2. This CDR3 has 14 amino acids. V lost 6 bases and J lost 4; bases outside the gene matches: 3. Germline V gene data show CDR1 as SNHLY and CDR2 as FYNNEI. The CDR3 DNA reads TGTGCCAGCAGGTCTAGCGGGACCACCGGGGAGCTGTTTTTT. It is translated as CASRSSGTTGELFF.

Comments on this clone: The identical CDR3 is also encoded by other nucleotide sequences in the sample. This sequence joins TRBV15 and TRBJ1-5; tentatively, D is TRBD1 (6 bases). The germline CDR1 and CDR2 sequences are LNHNV and YYDKDF (reference sequence). The V end lost 1 base, the J end lost 0 bases, and 7 bases lay between the germline ends. The length of the CDR3 is 15 residues. The CDR3 DNA follows: TGTGCCACCAGCAGAGGGACAGCTAGCAATCAGCCCCAGCATTTT. This encodes CATSRGTASNQPQHF. The full variable domain, completed using reference TRBV15 and TRBJ1-5, is DAMVIQNPRYQVTQFGKPVTLSCSQTLNHNVMYWYQQKSSQAPKLLFHYYDKDFNNEADTPDNFQSRRPNTSFCFLDIRSPGLGDTAMYLCATSRGTASNQPQHFGDGTRLSIL.

The chain carries TRBV4-3 and TRBJ2-7; D is perhaps TRBD2 (5 bases). Germline CDR1 LGHNA, CDR2 YSLEER. CDR3 length: 14 residues. Trimming pared 0 bases from V and 2 bases from J, leaving 8 bases between. CDR3 bases: TGCGCCAGCAGCCAAGATGCGGAGGCCTACGAGCAGTACTTC. Encoded protein: CASSQDAEAYEQYF.

J is TRBJ1-1 and V is TRBV29-1; D perhaps matches TRBD1 (6 bases). Trimming shortened V by 5 bases and J by 1 base, and 11 bases separated the two germline ends. The CDR3 loop spans 13 amino acids. Germline CDR1 and CDR2: SQVTM and ANQGSEA. The CDR3 DNA reads as TGCAGCGTTCGGCAGGGGAGGAACACTGAAGCTTTCTTT. Translation: CSVRQGRNTEAFF.

The chain employs TRBV18 and TRBJ2-5, with D possibly matching TRBD1 (6 bases). V was pared by 4 bases and J by 4 bases, with 16 bases between. Per germline, CDR1 KGHSH and CDR2 LQKENI. CDR3 size: 15 residues. The CDR3 spells CASSLRYRAGETQYF. As DNA, the CDR3 is TGTGCCAGCTCACTCCGTTACAGGGCCGGAGAGACCCAGTACTTC.

This clone turned up a few times. The V gene is TRBV19, the J gene TRBJ1-2; D remains ambiguous. This CDR3 region has 14 residues. The germline gives CDR1 LNHDA, CDR2 SQIVND (reference sequence). The V end was cut by 4 bases, the J end by 8 bases, with 17 bases between. In DNA, the CDR3 is TGTGCCAGTAGTACGCGGCGGGGATCGGGCGGCTACACCTTC. This encodes CASSTRRGSGGYTF.

This clone was observed a handful of times. V usage is TRBV7-6 and J usage is TRBJ1-6; D is undetermined. CDR1 is SGHVS and CDR2 is FNYEAQ in the germline V gene. The CDR3 spans 13 residues. The V and J ends lost 3 bases and 8 bases respectively, with 8 bases between them. The DNA of the CDR3 is TGTGCCAGCAGCTTTTCTGAGGATTCACCCCTCCACTTT. Protein product: CASSFSEDSPLHF.

The gene calls are TRBV5-1 and TRBJ2-7; 9 bases align to TRBD1. This CDR3 region has 13 residues. V shed 2 bases and J 6 bases; nucleotides not matched to a gene: 3. Germline V gene sequence: CDR1 SGHRS, CDR2 YFSETQ. CDR3 nucleotides: TGCGCCAGCAGCTTACAGGACAGGGGCGAGCAGTACTTC. This encodes CASSLQDRGEQYF.

This clone was found once. This chain uses TRBV9 with TRBJ2-1, with D maybe TRBD1 (6 bases). The CDR3 has 14 residues. In germline, CDR1 is SGDLS, CDR2 YYNGEE. Deletions cut 4 bases from V and 6 bases from J, with 14 bases between. Here the CDR3 DNA reads TGTGCCAGCAGCCCCCTGGGGGCTAGCAATGAGCAGTTCTTC. Residues: CASSPLGASNEQFF.

The CDR3 region is CASSQGQGANTGELFF. The DNA for the CDR3 is TGCGCCAGCAGCCAAGGACAGGGGGCGAACACCGGGGAGCTGTTTTTT. The chain employs TRBV4-3 and TRBJ2-2, with 9 bases aligning to TRBD1. The CDR3 length is 16 residues. From germline, CDR1 is LGHNA and CDR2 YSLEER. V lost 1 base and J lost 0; bases outside the gene matches: 0.

In DNA, the CDR3 is TGCGCCAGCAGCCAAGGCCAAGAGGGTAGGACAGATACGCAGTATTTT. Protein product: CASSQGQEGRTDTQYF. The chain carries TRBV4-3 and TRBJ2-3; tentative D call: TRBD2 (5 bases). With 1 base removed from V and 3 bases from J, the gap between germline ends came to 14 bases. The CDR3 runs to 16 residues. Looked up from germline, CDR1 is LGHNA and CDR2 is YSLEER.

This chain uses TRBV10-3 with TRBJ1-3; D may be TRBD1 (6 bases). The V gene lost 6 bases and the J gene lost 0 bases, with 12 bases spanning the gap. The length of the CDR3 is 15 residues. CDR1 and CDR2 from the germline V gene are ENHRY and SYGVKD. CDR3 bases: TGTGCCATCAGGGGGGGGCCCCACTCTGGAAACACCATATATTTT. This sequence encodes CAIRGGPHSGNTIYF.

This clone has only one observation. The chain couples TRBV7-2 to TRBJ2-5, with 8 bases fitting TRBD2. V dropped 4 bases and J dropped 5; count of bases not matched to a gene: 15. There are 17 residues in the CDR3. Germline CDR1 reads SGHTA; CDR2 reads FQGNSA. CDR3 in DNA: TGTGCCAGCAGCTCCGAGGGACTAGGGGGATATGGGGAGACCCAGTACTTC. It encodes CASSSEGLGGYGETQYF.

This clone was seen at least ten times. This chain joins TRBV14 and TRBJ2-7, with TRBD2 as a possible D gene (6 bases). CDR3 length: 12 residues. Germline-derived CDR1 and CDR2 are SGHDN and FVKESK. The germline V and J ends were trimmed by 1 base and 6 bases, with 7 bases remaining between them. Written as DNA, the CDR3 is TGTGCCAGCAGCCAAGGGGGGGTCGAGCAGTACTTC. Translation: CASSQGGVEQYF.